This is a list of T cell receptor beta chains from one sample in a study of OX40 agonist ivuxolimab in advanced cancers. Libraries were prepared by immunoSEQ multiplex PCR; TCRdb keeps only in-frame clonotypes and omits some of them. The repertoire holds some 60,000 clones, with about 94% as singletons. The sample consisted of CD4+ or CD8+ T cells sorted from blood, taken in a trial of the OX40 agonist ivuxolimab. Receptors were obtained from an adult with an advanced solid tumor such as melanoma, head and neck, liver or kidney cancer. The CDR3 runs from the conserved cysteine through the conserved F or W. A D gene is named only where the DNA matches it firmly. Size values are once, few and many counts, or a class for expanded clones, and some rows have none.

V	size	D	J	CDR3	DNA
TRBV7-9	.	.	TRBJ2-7	CASSLGGRSGEQYF	TGTGCCAGCAGCTTAGGGGGACGTTCGGGCGAGCAGTACTTC
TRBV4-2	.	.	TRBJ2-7	CASSQEEAGPGYEQYF	TGTGCCAGCAGCCAAGAGGAGGCGGGCCCCGGATACGAGCAGTACTTC
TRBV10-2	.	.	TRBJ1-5	CASSDGGGNQPQHF	TGCGCCAGCAGTGACGGAGGTGGCAATCAGCCCCAGCATTTT
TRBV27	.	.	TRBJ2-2	CASSLSLGELFF	TGTGCCAGCAGTTTATCGCTCGGGGAGCTGTTTTTT
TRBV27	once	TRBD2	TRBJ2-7	CASSNSGRAGEQYF	TGTGCCAGCAGCAATAGCGGGAGGGCCGGCGAGCAGTACTTC
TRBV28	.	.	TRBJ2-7	CASSLLWDYEQYF	TGTGCCAGCAGTTTATTATGGGACTACGAGCAGTACTTC
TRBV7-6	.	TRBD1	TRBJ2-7	CASSVGQGAYEQYF	TGTGCCAGCAGCGTGGGACAGGGGGCCTACGAGCAGTACTTC
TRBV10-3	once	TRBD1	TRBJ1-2	CAIETGGNYGYTF	TGTGCCATCGAAACAGGGGGAAACTATGGCTACACCTTC
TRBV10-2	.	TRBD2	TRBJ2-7	CASSEGSEGLAAEQYF	TGCGCCAGCAGTGAAGGGAGCGAGGGACTAGCGGCAGAGCAGTACTTC
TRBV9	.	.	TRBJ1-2	CASSVLGYGYTF	TGTGCCAGCAGCGTACTAGGCTATGGCTACACCTTC
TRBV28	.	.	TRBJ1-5	CASSPRGREQPQHF	TGTGCCAGCAGCCCCCGGGGTCGGGAGCAGCCCCAGCATTTT
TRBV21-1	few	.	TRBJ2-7	CASSKAPTYEQYF	TGTGCCAGCAGCAAAGCACCAACCTACGAGCAGTACTTC
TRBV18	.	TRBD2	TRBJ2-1	CASSSRTSGRGNEQFF	TGTGCCAGCTCATCAAGGACTAGCGGGAGGGGAAATGAGCAGTTCTTC
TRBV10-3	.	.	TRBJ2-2	CASYSGYTGELFF	TGTGCCTCATATTCGGGGTACACCGGGGAGCTGTTTTTT
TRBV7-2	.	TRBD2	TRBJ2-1	CASSLGFSGGVAYNEQFF	TGTGCCAGCAGCTTAGGGTTCTCGGGGGGAGTGGCCTACAATGAGCAGTTCTTC
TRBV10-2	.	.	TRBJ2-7	CASATGLVYEQYF	TGCGCCAGCGCAACAGGGTTGGTCTACGAGCAGTACTTC
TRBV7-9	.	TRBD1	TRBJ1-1	CASSLVLDRGQGTEAFF	TGTGCCAGCAGCTTAGTCCTCGACAGGGGGCAAGGTACTGAAGCTTTCTTT